This TCR beta chain was found in a study of T cells in Graves' hyperthyroidism and ophthalmopathy. This clonotype was seen ten or more times. TCR beta CDR3 regions were amplified from RNA transcripts. TCR CDR3 regions were first amplified by RT-PCR with HTBI primers. Using its own MiXCR run on the multiplex PCR reads, TCRdb lists one record per CDR3 protein. The table shows more than 600,000 distinct CDR3 sequences, with around 15% occurring only once. Germline trimming cut 5 bases from V and 6 bases from J; bases unmatched to any gene: 8. The CDR3 loop spans 14 amino acids. The TCR was taken from a man between 18 and 29 years old with Graves' hyperthyroidism. The chain is built from TRBV12-3 or TRBV12-4 and TRBJ1-2, with TRBD1 identical over 8 bases. Sequencing was carried out using blood. The CDR3 region is CASSPRRGRDGYTF. In DNA form, the CDR3 reads TGTGCCAGCAGTCCCCGCAGGGGGCGAGATGGCTACACCTTC.